One and the same sample provided the 22 T cell receptor beta chains below, sequenced in a study of human T cells and chemical hapten exposure. The total RNA was obtained from whole blood that was not fractionated. TCRdb passed the 5' RACE reads through MiXCR, listing each CDR3 protein once. The table lists about 140,000 distinct CDR3 sequences, roughly 4% of them singletons. All receptors come from a female donor in good health.

The sample holds many counts of this clonotype. V gene TRBV6-2 or TRBV6-3 combines with J gene TRBJ1-5; D perhaps matches TRBD1 (6 bases). V was trimmed by 6 bases and J by 0 bases, leaving 9 bases between them. Germline V gives CDR1 MNHEY, CDR2 SVGEGT. This CDR3 is built from 14 residues. The CDR3 is CASSADSSNQPQHF. CDR3 nucleotide sequence: TGTGCCAGCAGCGCGGACAGTAGCAATCAGCCCCAGCATTTT.

Many counts were recorded for this clonotype. V usage is TRBV7-2 and J usage is TRBJ1-2, with D perhaps TRBD1 (5 bases). Germline V gives CDR1 SGHTA, CDR2 FQGNSA. The germline V and J ends were trimmed by 7 bases and 4 bases, with 16 bases remaining between them. CDR3 length: 14 amino acids. CDR3 loop: CASTTMGPSYGYTF. The CDR3 coding sequence is TGTGCCAGCACAACGATGGGACCCAGCTATGGCTACACCTTC.

This clonotype was seen many times. This chain connects TRBV3-1 to TRBJ2-7; D is unresolved. The CDR3 runs to 17 residues. Between the trimmed V and J ends, which lost 1 base and 2 bases, there was a span of 18 bases. The germline V gene has CDR1 LGHDT and CDR2 YNNKEL (reference sequence). The CDR3 nucleotides are TGTGCCAGCAGCCAAGTGGGGATTCACTACCGAGCCTACGAGCAGTACTTC. It is translated as CASSQVGIHYRAYEQYF.

This clonotype was recorded at least ten times. The chain recombines TRBV28 with TRBJ2-7; maybe TRBD2 (5 bases). This CDR3 spans 17 amino acids. The ends were cut back, 6 bases at V and 3 bases at J, with 24 bases in the middle. Germline V gene lookup returns CDR1 MDHEN and CDR2 SYDVKM. The CDR3: CASRREFRRLTFYEQYF. CDR3 nucleotides: TGTGCCAGCAGAAGGGAGTTTAGACGCCTCACCTTCTACGAGCAGTACTTC.

This clonotype was seen at least ten times. This chain links TRBV11-2 with TRBJ2-3; no firm D call. Trimming took off 4 bases at V and 8 bases at J, with 10 bases between the two ends. The germline CDR1 and CDR2 sequences are SGHAT and FQNNGV. The CDR3 consists of 12 residues. The DNA of the CDR3 is TGTGCCAGCAGCTCCGTCCTAGGTACGCAGTATTTT. Translating it yields CASSSVLGTQYF.

This clonotype was counted ten times or more. The CDR3 spells CSASRDMSSYNEQFF. The CDR3 DNA sequence: TGCAGTGCTAGTCGAGACATGAGCTCCTACAATGAGCAGTTCTTC. This rearrangement joins TRBV20-1 to TRBJ2-1, with D unclear. Germline lookup yields CDR1 DFQATT and CDR2 SNEGSKA (reference sequence). V was cut by 3 bases and J by 0 bases, with 12 bases left in between. This CDR3 contains 15 residues.

This clonotype occurred many times. J is TRBJ1-6 and V is TRBV3-1; 9 bases line up with TRBD1. The CDR3 runs to 16 residues. V lost 4 bases and J lost 8; bases outside the gene matches: 9. Germline V gene lookup returns CDR1 LGHDT and CDR2 YNNKEL (reference sequence). CDR3 coding DNA: TGTGCCAGCAGCCCCGGACAGGGGCCCCCCTATTCACCCCTCCACTTT. It specifies CASSPGQGPPYSPLHF.

The sample holds many counts of this clonotype. V usage is TRBV5-1 and J usage is TRBJ1-5; 7 bases are a match to TRBD1. The ends lost 4 bases at V and 2 bases at J; junction bases unmatched: 12. The CDR3 is 17 residues long. Germline CDR1 SGHRS, CDR2 YFSETQ. The CDR3 protein is CASSQDHTGEGNQPQHF. CDR3 coding DNA: TGCGCCAGCAGCCAGGACCACACAGGGGAGGGCAATCAGCCCCAGCATTTT.

This clonotype was seen many times. The chain combines TRBV7-3 with TRBJ1-1, with D uncertain. Germline CDR1 is SGHTA and CDR2 is FQGTGA. Trimming removed 5 bases at V and 5 bases at J, with 21 bases between. This CDR3 spans 16 amino acids. CDR3 residues: CASSVHRQTLETEAFF. CDR3 DNA sequence: TGTGCCAGCAGCGTACACAGACAAACCCTGGAAACTGAAGCTTTCTTT. Variable domain in full (rest from reference TRBV7-3 and TRBJ1-1): GAGVSQTPSNKVTEKGKYVELRCDPISGHTALYWYRQSLGQGPEFLIYFQGTGAADDSGLPNDRFFAVRPEGSVSTLKIQRTERGDSAVYLCASSVHRQTLETEAFFGQGTRLTVV.

Many counts were recorded for this clonotype. The chain links TRBV20-1 to TRBJ2-5; possible D gene TRBD1, 5 bases. CDR3 length: 12 amino acids. Germline V CDR1 and CDR2: DFQATT, SNEGSKA (reference sequence). Deletions cut 6 bases from V and 3 bases from J, with 11 bases between. The CDR3 is CSAQGDKETQYF. The CDR3 bases are TGCAGTGCCCAGGGCGATAAAGAGACCCAGTACTTC.

The chain joins TRBV9 to TRBJ2-1; D is possibly TRBD1 (5 bases). The CDR3 is 16 amino acids. Per the germline V gene, CDR1 is SGDLS and CDR2 is YYNGEE. Deletions cut 5 bases from V and 0 bases from J, with 15 bases between. The CDR3 DNA sequence: TGTGCCAGCAGTCTAGGACGTCAGGGCTCCTACAATGAGCAGTTCTTC. Its translation is CASSLGRQGSYNEQFF.

This clonotype was found many times. The chain recombines TRBV27 with TRBJ2-1; D not resolved. Germline V CDR1 and CDR2: MNHEY, SMNVEV (reference sequence). The CDR3 runs 13 residues. With 8 bases removed from V and 6 bases from J, the gap between germline ends came to 14 bases. The DNA for the CDR3 is TGTGCCAGCCGCCCCGAAGGGCTCAATGAGCAGTTCTTC. It codes for CASRPEGLNEQFF.

This clonotype has ten or more counts. The chain uses TRBV11-3 and TRBJ2-1; 8 nucleotides align to TRBD1. The length of the CDR3 is 15 residues. With V trimmed by 5 bases and J by 2 bases, 5 bases remained unmatched. Germline CDR1 reads SGHNT; CDR2 reads YENEEA. The chain's CDR3 is CASSPRQGTYNEQFF. CDR3 in DNA: TGTGCCAGCAGCCCGCGACAGGGGACCTACAATGAGCAGTTCTTC.

This clonotype was counted many times. This chain connects TRBV29-1 to TRBJ2-1, with 10 bases identical to TRBD2. The germline CDR1 and CDR2 sequences are SQVTM and ANQGSEA. V gave up 6 bases and J gave up 7 bases; unmatched junction bases: 12. CDR3 length: 15 amino acids. The DNA of the CDR3 is TGCAGCGTGACTAGAAATAGCGGGGGGATTAATGAGCAGTTCTTC. Residues: CSVTRNSGGINEQFF.

This clonotype came up many times. The chain employs TRBV7-2 and TRBJ2-7; 8 bases map to TRBD2. Germline V CDR1 and CDR2: SGHTA, FQGNSA. This CDR3 is 14 amino acids long. V was clipped by 3 bases and J by 2 bases; unmatched bases: 3. CDR3 loop: CASSFGGATYEQYF. In DNA, the CDR3 is TGTGCCAGCAGCTTCGGGGGGGCGACCTACGAGCAGTACTTC.

The sample holds many counts of this clonotype. The gene calls are TRBV6-5 and TRBJ2-3; D ambiguous. V lost 8 bases, J lost 5 bases, and 11 bases lay in between. Germline values: CDR1 MNHEY, CDR2 SVGAGI. CDR3 length: 12 amino acids. This CDR3 reads CASSQAKDTQYF. The CDR3 DNA sequence: TGTGCCAGCTCCCAGGCCAAAGATACGCAGTATTTT.

The sample holds many counts of this clonotype. This sequence joins TRBV2 and TRBJ2-4, with no clear D. CDR1 is SNHLY, CDR2 FYNNEI, per germline. The CDR3 length is 16 residues. V lost 2 bases, J lost 6 bases, and 17 bases lay in between. The CDR3 is CASSENTKQYLNIQYF. The CDR3 nucleotides are TGTGCCAGCAGTGAAAATACGAAACAGTACCTAAACATTCAGTACTTC.

This clonotype was detected ten times or more. The chain combines TRBV12-5 with TRBJ1-5; 7 bases align to TRBD1. With V trimmed by 2 bases and J by 0 bases, 10 bases remained unmatched. Germline CDR1 is LGHNT and CDR2 is FRNRAP. This CDR3 comprises 18 residues. The CDR3 loop reads CASGLHQITGDSNQPQHF. The CDR3 DNA follows: TGTGCTAGTGGTTTGCATCAAATAACAGGGGATAGCAATCAGCCCCAGCATTTT.

This clonotype was seen repeatedly, ten times or more. The chain carries TRBV9 and TRBJ2-5; unclear D gene. The V gene's germline CDR1 is SGDLS and CDR2 YYNGEE. The V end lost 0 bases, the J end lost 1 base, and 13 bases lay between the germline ends. The CDR3 contains 16 residues. This chain's CDR3 is CASSVDYQRPQETQYF. CDR3 nucleotides: TGTGCCAGCAGCGTAGACTACCAGAGGCCCCAAGAGACCCAGTACTTC.

In this sample, this clonotype turned up many times. The V and J genes are TRBV4-3 and TRBJ2-5, with D unclear. The CDR3 runs 12 residues. Deletions cut 1 base from V and 7 bases from J, with 7 bases between. The V gene's germline CDR1 is LGHNA and CDR2 YSLEER. CDR3 in DNA: TGCGCCAGCAGCCAAGTTAAAGGGACCCAGTACTTC. Protein: CASSQVKGTQYF.

On this clonotype itself: A much larger clone differs by one base, so this may be a read error. V usage is TRBV6-5 and J usage is TRBJ2-5, with D possibly being TRBD2 (7 bases). This CDR3 contains 14 residues. In germline, CDR1 is MNHEY, CDR2 SVGAGI. The CDR3 DNA is TGTGCCAGCACCCGGGGGGCTTGGGAAGAGACCCGGTACTTC. It codes for CASTRGAWEETRYF.

On this clonotype itself: A much larger clone sits a single nucleotide away, making a read error possible. V gene TRBV7-2 combines with J gene TRBJ2-3; D gene uncertain. Deletions cut 5 bases from V and 6 bases from J, with 15 bases between. Germline CDR1 reads SGHTA; CDR2 reads FQGNSA. This CDR3 contains 14 residues. In DNA, the CDR3 is TGTGCCAGCAGCCGGCGGTCAGTTTCGGATACGCAGTATTTT. Its translation is CASSRRSVSDTQYF. The variable domain in full, with the rest retrieved from reference TRBV7-2 and TRBJ2-3, is GAGVSQSPSNKVTEKGKDVELRCDPISGHTALYWYRQSLGQGLEFLIYFQGNSAPDKSGLPSDRFSAERTGGSVSTLTIQRTQQEDSAVYLCASSRRSVSDTQYFGPGTRLTVL.